These 21 T cell receptor beta chains were all obtained from the same sample, sequenced in a study of T cell responses to AZD1222 COVID-19 vaccine. This table comes from immunoSEQ multiplex PCR, and its TCRdb copy is limited to in-frame clones, with some not included. The sample includes around 150,000 clones, 75% to 95% of them seen just once. The specimen was peripheral blood, collected 28 days after the second AZD1222 dose. Source of these receptors: an adult who received the AZD1222 COVID-19 vaccine.

Here the CDR3 reads CASSPSAGAGYTF. CDR3 bases: TGTGCCAGCAGCCCATCGGCAGGGGCCGGCTACACCTTC. J is TRBJ1-2 and V is TRBV14; perhaps TRBD1 as D (6 bases). Trimming removed 4 bases at V and 8 bases at J, with 14 bases between. Germline V gene data show CDR1 as SGHDN and CDR2 as FVKESK. The CDR3 has 13 residues.

The chain combines TRBV24-1 with TRBJ2-1, with a weak D call TRBD2 (6 bases). The CDR3 length is 17 residues. The germline V gene encodes CDR1 KGHDR and CDR2 SFDVKD. The V end lost 4 bases, the J end lost 7 bases, and 22 bases lay between the germline ends. CDR3 bases: TGTGCCACCAGTGAACCCTCCGGGAGACTAGATAGGAATGAGCAGTTCTTC. This sequence encodes CATSEPSGRLDRNEQFF.

This clone was detected a few times. The chain is built from TRBV28 and TRBJ1-5; 7 bases align to TRBD1. The V gene's germline CDR1 is MDHEN and CDR2 SYDVKM. J lost 2 bases, V lost 6 bases, and 4 bases had no gene match. The CDR3 covers 14 residues. CDR3 in DNA: TGTGCCAGCAGGGAGGGGGCGGGCAATCAGCCCCAGCATTTT. The encoded protein is CASREGAGNQPQHF.

The chain combines TRBV19 with TRBJ1-2; 9 nucleotides line up with TRBD1. The V segment lost 6 bases and the J segment 2 bases; nucleotides outside the gene matches: 4. The CDR3 is made up of 14 amino acids. CDR1 LNHDA and CDR2 SQIVND come from the germline V gene (reference sequence). CDR3 sequence (DNA): TGTGCCAGTAGCCCGGGACAGGGAAACTATGGCTACACCTTC. It is translated as CASSPGQGNYGYTF.

The chain uses TRBV7-8 and TRBJ2-7; the D gene is possibly TRBD2 (5 bases). This CDR3 has 13 residues. CDR1 SGHVS and CDR2 FQNEAQ come from the germline V gene. Trimming removed 1 base at V and 4 bases at J, with 8 bases between. CDR3 DNA sequence: TGTGCCAGCAGCTTAGTGGGAGAATACGAGCAGTACTTC. This encodes CASSLVGEYEQYF.

The chain is built from TRBV7-2 and TRBJ2-1, with 10 bases aligning to TRBD2. The junction had 10 bases not matched to a gene; V was cut back by 1 base and J by 7 bases. Germline V gene sequence: CDR1 SGHTA, CDR2 FQGNSA. The CDR3 runs to 17 residues. The DNA of the CDR3 is TGTGCCAGCAGCTTAGTTGGTCTAGCGGGAGAGGGGAATGAGCAGTTCTTC. Amino acids: CASSLVGLAGEGNEQFF.

The V gene is TRBV11-2, the J gene TRBJ1-5; D remains unclear. This CDR3 has 13 residues. The germline V gene encodes CDR1 SGHAT and CDR2 FQNNGV. V was clipped by 4 bases and J by 0 bases, with 4 bases between them. The CDR3: CASSSRSNQPQHF. The CDR3 nucleotides are TGTGCCAGCAGCTCGCGTAGCAATCAGCCCCAGCATTTT.

This chain uses TRBV2 with TRBJ2-3, with a tentative D call TRBD2 (6 bases). The CDR3 runs to 13 residues. V lost 6 bases and J lost 3, with 10 bases in between. CDR1 and CDR2 from the germline V gene are SNHLY and FYNNEI. The chain's CDR3 is CASRRLVTDTQYF. The CDR3 coding sequence is TGTGCCAGCAGGAGACTAGTTACAGATACGCAGTATTTT.

In this sample, this clone turned up once. The chain recombines TRBV27 with TRBJ2-1; no reliable D call. The CDR3 is 15 residues long. Germline lookup yields CDR1 MNHEY and CDR2 SMNVEV (reference sequence). V lost 1 base and J lost 6, with 13 bases in between. The CDR3 loop reads CASSLFPSSSNEQFF. In DNA form, the CDR3 reads TGTGCCAGCAGTTTATTTCCTTCTAGTAGCAATGAGCAGTTCTTC.

This chain uses TRBV29-1 with TRBJ1-1, with D unresolved. CDR1 SQVTM and CDR2 ANQGSEA come from the germline V gene. This CDR3 comprises 13 residues. The V end lost 6 bases, the J end lost 3 bases, and 14 bases lay between the germline ends. CDR3 residues: CSVSIREDTEAFF. In nucleotides, the CDR3 is TGCAGCGTGTCGATCCGAGAGGACACTGAAGCTTTCTTT.

Written as DNA, the CDR3 is TGTGCCAGCAGTGAACGAAGGCTCTCCTACAATGAGCAGTTCTTC. Translated: CASSERRLSYNEQFF. This chain connects TRBV2 to TRBJ2-1; D remains unclear. In germline, CDR1 is SNHLY, CDR2 FYNNEI. The V end lost 2 bases, the J end lost 0 bases, and 8 bases lay between the germline ends. CDR3 length: 15 amino acids.

This clone was seen once. The J gene is TRBJ1-5, the V gene TRBV2, with 9 bases that match TRBD1. The CDR3 spans 16 residues. Germline-derived CDR1 and CDR2 are SNHLY and FYNNEI. The V segment lost 4 bases and the J segment 1 base; nucleotides outside the gene matches: 5. CDR3 residues: CASSGDRVRSNQPQHF. The CDR3 bases are TGTGCCAGCAGTGGGGACAGGGTGCGGAGCAATCAGCCCCAGCATTTT.

V and J are TRBV2 and TRBJ2-7, with 9 positions matching TRBD2. The CDR3 contains 14 residues. The V gene's germline CDR1 is SNHLY and CDR2 FYNNEI. J gave up 6 bases and V 6 bases, and 9 bases lay outside the gene matches. The CDR3 coding sequence is TGTGCCAGCAGGCAAGCGGGAGGAGCCGGCGAGCAGTACTTC. It translates to CASRQAGGAGEQYF.

The gene calls are TRBV7-9 and TRBJ1-1; D not certain. Trimming shortened V by 4 bases and J by 0 bases, and 15 bases separated the two germline ends. The CDR3 is 16 residues long. Germline loops: CDR1 SEHNR, CDR2 FQNEAQ (reference sequence). The CDR3 loop reads CASSSNAGLMNTEAFF. DNA for the CDR3: TGTGCCAGCAGCTCCAATGCGGGCCTCATGAACACTGAAGCTTTCTTT.

The CDR3 DNA reads TGTGCCACCAGCAGAGTGGGAAGGGGGACAGGGGGTTTTCAAGAGACCCAGTACTTC. Translation: CATSRVGRGTGGFQETQYF. This chain joins TRBV15 and TRBJ2-5; 11 nucleotides line up with TRBD1. With V trimmed by 1 base and J by 2 bases, 12 bases remained unmatched. CDR1 LNHNV and CDR2 YYDKDF come from the germline V gene (reference sequence). This CDR3 spans 19 amino acids.

The chain couples TRBV11-2 to TRBJ1-1; 11 bases are shared with TRBD1. The germline CDR1 and CDR2 sequences are SGHAT and FQNNGV. This CDR3 region has 19 residues. The trim removed 5 bases at V and 1 base at J, leaving 15 bases unmatched. The CDR3 spells CASSQGQGESMIRNTEAFF. The CDR3 nucleotides are TGTGCCAGCAGCCAGGGACAGGGGGAAAGTATGATAAGGAACACTGAAGCTTTCTTT.

The V gene is TRBV5-1, the J gene TRBJ1-1; 7 bases are shared with TRBD1. Germline CDR1 and CDR2: SGHRS and YFSETQ. The V gene end was trimmed by 0 bases and the J gene end by 1 base; junction bases not matched to a gene: 3. The CDR3 has 15 residues. DNA for the CDR3: TGCGCCAGCAGCTTGGCCGGGACAGAGAACACTGAAGCTTTCTTT. Translation: CASSLAGTENTEAFF.

The gene calls are TRBV5-1 and TRBJ1-1; D remains unclear. The CDR3 is 11 residues long. Germline CDR1 reads SGHRS; CDR2 reads YFSETQ. Trimming pared 0 bases from V and 8 bases from J, leaving 5 bases between. CDR3 coding DNA: TGCGCCAGCAGCTTGGAAGGCGAAGCTTTCTTT. Translation gives CASSLEGEAFF.

The V call is TRBV27, the J call TRBJ1-6; possible D gene TRBD1, 6 bases. Germline CDR1 reads MNHEY; CDR2 reads SMNVEV (reference sequence). The CDR3 consists of 18 residues. The V and J ends lost 5 bases and 0 bases respectively, with 17 bases between them. Written as DNA, the CDR3 is TGTGCCAGCAGTGAGACAGGCCGAACGAGCTCCTATAATTCACCCCTCCACTTT. It yields the protein CASSETGRTSSYNSPLHF.

The chain carries TRBV19 and TRBJ1-4; D is perhaps TRBD1 (5 bases). Between the trimmed V and J ends, which lost 6 bases and 6 bases, there was a span of 17 bases. The CDR3 loop spans 15 amino acids. Germline V gene lookup returns CDR1 LNHDA and CDR2 SQIVND (reference sequence). Here the CDR3 reads CASRRLRGGDEKLFF. The CDR3, as DNA: TGTGCCAGTAGGCGCCTTAGGGGCGGGGATGAAAAACTGTTTTTT. The full variable domain, its missing parts supplied by reference TRBV19 and TRBJ1-4, is DGGITQSPKYLFRKEGQNVTLSCEQNLNHDAMYWYRQDPGQGLRLIYYSQIVNDFQKGDIAEGYSVSREKKESFPLTVTSAQKNPTAFYLCASRRLRGGDEKLFFGSGTQLSVL.

The CDR3 nucleotides read TGTGCCACCAGCAGCTGGGGGACGGGCACCACAGATACGCAGTATTTT. This encodes CATSSWGTGTTDTQYF. The chain uses TRBV15 and TRBJ2-3; TRBD1 or TRBD2 may be the D gene (5 bases each). This CDR3 is 16 amino acids long. Germline assignment: CDR1 LNHNV and CDR2 YYDKDF (reference sequence). V lost 3 bases and J 2 bases, leaving 15 bases between the germline ends.